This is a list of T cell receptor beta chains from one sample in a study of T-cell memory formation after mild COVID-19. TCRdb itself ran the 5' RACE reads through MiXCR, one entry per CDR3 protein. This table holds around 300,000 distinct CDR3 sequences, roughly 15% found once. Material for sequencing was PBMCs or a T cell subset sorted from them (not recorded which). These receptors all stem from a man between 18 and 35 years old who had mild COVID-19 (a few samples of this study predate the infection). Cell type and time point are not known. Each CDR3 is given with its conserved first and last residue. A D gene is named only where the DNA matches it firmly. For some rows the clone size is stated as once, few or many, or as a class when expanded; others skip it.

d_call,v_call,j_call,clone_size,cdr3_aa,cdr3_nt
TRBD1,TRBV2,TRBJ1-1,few,CASTFGTGNTEAFF,TGTGCCAGCACCTTTGGGACAGGGAACACTGAAGCTTTCTTT
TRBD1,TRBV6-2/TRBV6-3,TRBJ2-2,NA,CASSFGTGPRGTGELFF,TGTGCCAGCAGTTTCGGGACAGGGCCTCGTGGCACCGGGGAGCTGTTTTTT
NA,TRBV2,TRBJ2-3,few,CASNEDTDTQYF,TGTGCCAGCAACGAGGACACAGATACGCAGTATTTT
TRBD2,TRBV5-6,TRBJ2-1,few,CASSVGLDNEQFF,TGTGCCAGCAGCGTGGGACTAGACAATGAGCAGTTCTTC
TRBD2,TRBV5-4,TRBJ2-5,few,CASSLGLAGWETQYF,TGTGCCAGCAGCTTGGGGCTAGCGGGGTGGGAGACCCAGTACTTC
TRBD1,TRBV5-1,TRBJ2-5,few,CASRLQGSGETQYF,TGCGCCAGCAGACTACAGGGGAGTGGTGAGACCCAGTACTTC
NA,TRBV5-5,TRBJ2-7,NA,CASSPSPGGYLSYEQYF,TGTGCCAGCAGTCCTTCTCCGGGCGGCTACCTCTCCTACGAGCAGTACTTC
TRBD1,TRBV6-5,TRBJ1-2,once,CASSYNGDRVYGYTF,TGTGCCAGCAGTTATAACGGGGACAGGGTCTATGGCTACACCTTC
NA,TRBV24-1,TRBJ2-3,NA,CATSVTGGTDTQYF,TGTGCCACCAGTGTTACCGGGGGCACAGATACGCAGTATTTT
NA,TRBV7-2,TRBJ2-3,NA,CASSLALGGADTQYF,TGTGCCAGCAGCTTAGCGCTGGGGGGTGCAGATACGCAGTATTTT
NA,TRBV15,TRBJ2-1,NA,CATSREVLRNEQFF,TGTGCCACCAGCAGAGAGGTCTTGCGGAATGAGCAGTTCTTC
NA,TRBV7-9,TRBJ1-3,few,CASRKMKPSGNTIYF,TGTGCCAGCAGGAAGATGAAGCCCTCTGGAAACACCATATATTTT
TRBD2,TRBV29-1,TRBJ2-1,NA,CSVGGLAGAQGSYNEQFF,TGCAGCGTTGGTGGTCTAGCGGGGGCCCAAGGGTCCTACAATGAGCAGTTCTTC
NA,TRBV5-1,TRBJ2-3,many,CASSLAWGADTQYF,TGCGCCAGCAGCTTGGCGTGGGGGGCAGATACGCAGTATTTT
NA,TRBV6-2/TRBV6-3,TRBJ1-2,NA,CASSTPGDYGYTF,TGTGCCAGCAGTACCCCCGGTGACTATGGCTACACCTTC
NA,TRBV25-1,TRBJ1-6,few,CASSEGDGRNSPLHF,TGTGCCAGCAGTGAGGGCGATGGGAGGAATTCACCCCTCCACTTT
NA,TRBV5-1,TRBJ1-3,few,CASSLRGTTISGNTIYF,TGCGCCAGCAGCTTGAGAGGGACAACCATCTCTGGAAACACCATATATTTT
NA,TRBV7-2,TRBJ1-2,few,CASSSSGRGYTF,TGTGCCAGCAGCTCAAGCGGACGGGGCTACACCTTC
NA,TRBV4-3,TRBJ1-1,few,CASSQDRRWNTEAFF,TGCGCCAGCAGCCAAGACAGGAGATGGAACACTGAAGCTTTCTTT
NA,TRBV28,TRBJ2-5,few,CASRKGLGETQYF,TGTGCCAGCAGAAAGGGGTTAGGGGAGACCCAGTACTTC
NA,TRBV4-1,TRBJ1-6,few,CASSQDLGGARSPLHF,TGCGCCAGCAGCCAAGATCTTGGGGGGGCACGTTCACCCCTCCACTTT
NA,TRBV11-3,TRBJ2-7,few,CASSLELGQGEQYF,TGTGCCAGCAGCTTAGAGTTGGGCCAGGGCGAGCAGTACTTC
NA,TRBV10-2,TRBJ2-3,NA,CATATSHLTDTQYF,TGCGCCACTGCAACTAGTCACCTCACAGATACGCAGTATTTT
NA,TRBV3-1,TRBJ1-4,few,CASSQGYGEKLFF,TGTGCCAGCAGCCAGGGATACGGTGAAAAACTGTTTTTT
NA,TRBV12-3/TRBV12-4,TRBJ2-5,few,CASSLSTSETQYF,TGTGCCAGCAGTTTAAGTACTTCAGAGACCCAGTACTTC
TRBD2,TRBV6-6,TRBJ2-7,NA,CASSYGLAVSYEQYF,TGTGCCAGCAGTTACGGGCTAGCGGTCTCCTACGAGCAGTACTTC
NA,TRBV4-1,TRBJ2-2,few,CASSQGDPRGWTGELFF,TGCGCCAGCAGCCAAGGCGACCCCAGGGGATGGACCGGGGAGCTGTTTTTT
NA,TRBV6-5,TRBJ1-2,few,CASSYSNGVGYTF,TGTGCCAGCAGTTACTCGAACGGGGTCGGCTACACCTTC
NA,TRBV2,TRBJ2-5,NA,CASERGAQETQYF,TGTGCCAGCGAGAGGGGGGCCCAGGAGACCCAGTACTTC
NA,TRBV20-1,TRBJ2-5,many,CSASPLARETQYF,TGCAGTGCTAGTCCGTTGGCTAGAGAGACCCAGTACTTC
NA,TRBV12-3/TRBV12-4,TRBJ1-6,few,CASSFGQAYNSPLHF,TGTGCCAGCAGTTTCGGGCAGGCCTATAATTCACCCCTCCACTTT
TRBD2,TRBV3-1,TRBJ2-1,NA,CASSQAASGDEQFF,TGTGCCAGCAGCCAAGCGGCTAGCGGGGACGAGCAGTTCTTC
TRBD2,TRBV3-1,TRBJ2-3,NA,CASSQGLAGISTDTQYF,TGTGCCAGCAGCCAAGGACTAGCGGGGATAAGCACAGATACGCAGTATTTT
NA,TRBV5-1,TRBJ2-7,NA,CASSVNGETWGEQYF,TGCGCCAGCAGCGTAAACGGGGAAACCTGGGGGGAGCAGTACTTC
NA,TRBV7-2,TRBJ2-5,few,CATSGAAGQETQYF,TGTGCCACTTCAGGGGCGGCAGGTCAAGAGACCCAGTACTTC
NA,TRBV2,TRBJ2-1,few,CASSVGIDQFF,TGTGCCAGCAGTGTCGGGATTGATCAGTTCTTC
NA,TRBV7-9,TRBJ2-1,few,CASSPGVEQFF,TGTGCCAGCAGCCCCGGGGTTGAGCAGTTCTTC
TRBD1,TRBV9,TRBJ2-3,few,CASGRTGKNTQYF,TGTGCCAGCGGCAGGACAGGGAAAAATACGCAGTATTTT
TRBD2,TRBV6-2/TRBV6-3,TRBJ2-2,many,CASSYSSAGANTGELFF,TGTGCCAGCAGTTACTCGTCAGCGGGGGCGAACACCGGGGAGCTGTTTTTT